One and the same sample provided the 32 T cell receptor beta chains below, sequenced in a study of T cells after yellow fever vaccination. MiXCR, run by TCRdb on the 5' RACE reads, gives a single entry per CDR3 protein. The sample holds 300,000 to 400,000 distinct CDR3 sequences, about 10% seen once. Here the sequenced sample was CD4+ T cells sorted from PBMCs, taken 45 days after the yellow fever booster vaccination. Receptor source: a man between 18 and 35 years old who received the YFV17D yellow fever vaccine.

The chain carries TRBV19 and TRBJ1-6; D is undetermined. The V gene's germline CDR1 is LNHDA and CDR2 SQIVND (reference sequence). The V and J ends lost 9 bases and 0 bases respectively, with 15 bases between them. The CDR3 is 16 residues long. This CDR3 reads CASQRQPSSYNSPLHF. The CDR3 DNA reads TGTGCCAGCCAACGCCAGCCTAGCTCCTATAATTCACCCCTCCACTTT. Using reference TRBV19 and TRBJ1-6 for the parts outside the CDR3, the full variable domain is DGGITQSPKYLFRKEGQNVTLSCEQNLNHDAMYWYRQDPGQGLRLIYYSQIVNDFQKGDIAEGYSVSREKKESFPLTVTSAQKNPTAFYLCASQRQPSSYNSPLHFGNGTRLTVT.

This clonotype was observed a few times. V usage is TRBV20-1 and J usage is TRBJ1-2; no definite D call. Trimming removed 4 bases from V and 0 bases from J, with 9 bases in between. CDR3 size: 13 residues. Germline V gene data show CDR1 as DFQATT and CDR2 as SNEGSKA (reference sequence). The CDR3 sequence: CSATMPANYGYTF. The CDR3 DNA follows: TGCAGTGCTACCATGCCCGCTAACTATGGCTACACCTTC.

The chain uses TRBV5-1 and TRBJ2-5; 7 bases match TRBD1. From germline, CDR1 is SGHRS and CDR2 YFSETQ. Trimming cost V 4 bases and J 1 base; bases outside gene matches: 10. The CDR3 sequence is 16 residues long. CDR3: CASSAAQGRPQETQYF. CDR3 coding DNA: TGCGCCAGCAGCGCAGCACAGGGGCGCCCCCAAGAGACCCAGTACTTC.

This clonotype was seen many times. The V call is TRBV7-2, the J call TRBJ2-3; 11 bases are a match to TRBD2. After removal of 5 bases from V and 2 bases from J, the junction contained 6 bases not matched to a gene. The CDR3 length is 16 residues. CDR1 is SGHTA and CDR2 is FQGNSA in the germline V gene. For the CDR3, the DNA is TGTGCCAGCAGCGCTACTAGCGGGGGATACACAGATACGCAGTATTTT. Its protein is CASSATSGGYTDTQYF.

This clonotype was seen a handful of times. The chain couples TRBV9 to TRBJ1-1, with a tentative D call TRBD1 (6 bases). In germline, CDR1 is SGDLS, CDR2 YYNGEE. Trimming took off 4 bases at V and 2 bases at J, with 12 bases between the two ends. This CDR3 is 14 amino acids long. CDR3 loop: CASSNHRVNTEAFF. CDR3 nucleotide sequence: TGTGCCAGCAGCAACCACAGGGTTAACACTGAAGCTTTCTTT.

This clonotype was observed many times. The CDR3 sequence is CASSVSGGAFNEQFF. CDR3 in DNA: TGTGCCAGCAGTGTCAGCGGGGGGGCCTTCAATGAGCAGTTCTTC. J is TRBJ2-1 and V is TRBV6-5; 10 bases agree with TRBD2. After removal of 5 bases from V and 6 bases from J, the junction contained 7 bases not matched to a gene. CDR1 MNHEY and CDR2 SVGAGI come from the germline V gene. The CDR3 covers 15 residues.

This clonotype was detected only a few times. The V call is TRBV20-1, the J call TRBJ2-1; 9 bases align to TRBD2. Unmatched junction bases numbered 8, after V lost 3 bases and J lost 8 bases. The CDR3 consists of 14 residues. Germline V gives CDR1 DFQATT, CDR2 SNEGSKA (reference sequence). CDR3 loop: CSASPGLALDEQFF. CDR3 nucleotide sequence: TGCAGTGCTAGTCCTGGACTAGCGCTCGATGAGCAGTTCTTC.

CDR3 DNA sequence: TGTGCCAGCAGCTCCCGTACCGGGGCCAACGTCCTGACTTTC. Protein: CASSSRTGANVLTF. The V call is TRBV9, the J call TRBJ2-6; D gene uncertain. V lost 4 bases to trimming and J lost 4 bases, with 9 bases between them. This CDR3 contains 14 residues. CDR1 is SGDLS and CDR2 is YYNGEE in the germline V gene.

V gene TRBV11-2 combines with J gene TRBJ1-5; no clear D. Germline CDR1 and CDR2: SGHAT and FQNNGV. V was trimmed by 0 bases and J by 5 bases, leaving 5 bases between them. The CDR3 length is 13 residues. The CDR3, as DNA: TGTGCCAGCAGCTTAGAGTTTGATCAGCCCCAGCATTTT. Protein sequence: CASSLEFDQPQHF.

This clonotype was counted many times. CDR3 in amino acids: CASNPGTAYGSPLHF. DNA of the CDR3: TGTGCCAGCAATCCCGGGACAGCTTACGGATCACCCCTCCACTTT. V gene TRBV9 combines with J gene TRBJ1-6; 7 bases line up with TRBD1. CDR3 length equals 15 residues. Germline-derived CDR1 and CDR2 are SGDLS and YYNGEE. J gave up 10 bases and V 6 bases, and 13 bases lay outside the gene matches.

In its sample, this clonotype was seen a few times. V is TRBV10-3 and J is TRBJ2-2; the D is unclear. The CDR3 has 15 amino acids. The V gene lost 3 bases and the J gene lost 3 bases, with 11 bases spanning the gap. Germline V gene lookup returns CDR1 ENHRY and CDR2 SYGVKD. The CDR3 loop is CAISETQIDTGELFF. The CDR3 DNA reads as TGTGCCATCAGTGAAACCCAGATCGACACCGGGGAGCTGTTTTTT.

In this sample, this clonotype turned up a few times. The CDR3: CASRGRDTEAFF. CDR3 coding DNA: TGTGCCAGCAGAGGAAGGGACACTGAAGCTTTCTTT. The rearrangement joins TRBV11-2 to TRBJ1-1, with D unresolved. V gave up 6 bases and J gave up 3 bases, with 8 bases separating them. CDR1 SGHAT and CDR2 FQNNGV come from the germline V gene. The CDR3 is made up of 12 amino acids.

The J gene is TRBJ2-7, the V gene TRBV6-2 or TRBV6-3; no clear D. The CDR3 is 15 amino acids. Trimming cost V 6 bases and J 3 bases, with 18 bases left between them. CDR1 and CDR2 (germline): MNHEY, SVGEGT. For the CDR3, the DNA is TGTGCCAGCAGACTCCTTCTTAGAGGAAGCTACGAGCAGTACGTC. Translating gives CASRLLLRGSYEQYV.

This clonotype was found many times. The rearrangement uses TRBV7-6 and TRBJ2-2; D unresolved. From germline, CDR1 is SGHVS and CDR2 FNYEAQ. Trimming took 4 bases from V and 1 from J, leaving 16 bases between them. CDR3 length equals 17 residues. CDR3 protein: CASSSRLVGVNTGELFF. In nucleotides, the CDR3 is TGTGCCAGCAGCTCCCGATTGGTTGGGGTGAACACCGGGGAGCTGTTTTTT. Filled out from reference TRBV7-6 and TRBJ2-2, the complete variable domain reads GAGVSQSPRYKVTKRGQDVALRCDPISGHVSLYWYRQALGQGPEFLTYFNYEAQQDKSGLPNDRFSAERPEGSISTLTIQRTEQRDSAMYRCASSSRLVGVNTGELFFGEGSRLTVL.

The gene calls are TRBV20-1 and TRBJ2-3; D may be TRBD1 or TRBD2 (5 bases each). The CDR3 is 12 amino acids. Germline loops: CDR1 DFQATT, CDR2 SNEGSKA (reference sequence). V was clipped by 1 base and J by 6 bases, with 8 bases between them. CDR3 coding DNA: TGCAGTGCTAGAGTGAGGGGTGATACGCAGTATTTT. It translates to CSARVRGDTQYF.

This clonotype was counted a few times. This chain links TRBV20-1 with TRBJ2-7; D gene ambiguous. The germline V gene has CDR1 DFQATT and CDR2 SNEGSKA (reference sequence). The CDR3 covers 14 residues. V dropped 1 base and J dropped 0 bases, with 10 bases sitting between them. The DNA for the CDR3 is TGCAGTGCTAGAGGCGACATATACTCCTACGAGCAGTACTTC. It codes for CSARGDIYSYEQYF.

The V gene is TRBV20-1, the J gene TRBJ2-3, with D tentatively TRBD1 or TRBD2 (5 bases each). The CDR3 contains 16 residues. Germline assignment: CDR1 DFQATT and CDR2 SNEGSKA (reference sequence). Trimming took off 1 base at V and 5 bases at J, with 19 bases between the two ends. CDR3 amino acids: CSARGGYLAVGDTQYF. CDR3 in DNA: TGCAGTGCTAGAGGGGGGTATCTGGCGGTCGGAGATACGCAGTATTTT.

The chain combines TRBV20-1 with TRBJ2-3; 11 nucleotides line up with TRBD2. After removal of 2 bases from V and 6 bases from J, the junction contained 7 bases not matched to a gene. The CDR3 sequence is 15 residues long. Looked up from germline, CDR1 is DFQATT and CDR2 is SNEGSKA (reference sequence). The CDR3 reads CSARKPSGGRDTQYF. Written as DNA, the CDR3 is TGCAGTGCTAGAAAACCTAGCGGGGGGCGGGATACGCAGTATTTT.

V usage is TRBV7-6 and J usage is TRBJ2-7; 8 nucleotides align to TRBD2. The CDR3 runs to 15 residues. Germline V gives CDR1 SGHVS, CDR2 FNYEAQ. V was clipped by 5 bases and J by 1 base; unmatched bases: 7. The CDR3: CASSATSGGSYEQYF. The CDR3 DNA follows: TGTGCCAGCAGCGCCACTAGCGGAGGGTCCTACGAGCAGTACTTC.

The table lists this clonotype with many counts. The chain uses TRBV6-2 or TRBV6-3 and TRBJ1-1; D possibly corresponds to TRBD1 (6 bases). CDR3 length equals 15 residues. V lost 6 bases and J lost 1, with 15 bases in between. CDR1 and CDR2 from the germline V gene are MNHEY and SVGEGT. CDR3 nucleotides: TGTGCCAGCAGACCTGGCGGGACATCGAACACTGAAGCTTTCTTT. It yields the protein CASRPGGTSNTEAFF.

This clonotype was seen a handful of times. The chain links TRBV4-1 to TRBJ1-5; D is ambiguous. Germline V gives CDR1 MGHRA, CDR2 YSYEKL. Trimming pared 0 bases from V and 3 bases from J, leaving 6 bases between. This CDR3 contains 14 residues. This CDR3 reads CASSQEEVNQPQHF. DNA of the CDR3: TGCGCCAGCAGCCAAGAGGAGGTCAATCAGCCCCAGCATTTT.

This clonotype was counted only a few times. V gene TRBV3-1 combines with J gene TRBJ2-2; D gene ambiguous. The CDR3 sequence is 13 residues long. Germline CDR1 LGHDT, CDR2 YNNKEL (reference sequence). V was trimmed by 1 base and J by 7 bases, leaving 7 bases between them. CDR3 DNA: TGTGCCAGCAGCCAAGCCCCGAGCGGGGAGCTGTTTTTT. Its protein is CASSQAPSGELFF.

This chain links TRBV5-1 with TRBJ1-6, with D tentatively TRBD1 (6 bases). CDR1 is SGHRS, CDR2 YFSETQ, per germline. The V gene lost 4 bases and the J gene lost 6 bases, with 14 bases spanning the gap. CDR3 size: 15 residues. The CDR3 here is CASSNFGGRNSPLHF. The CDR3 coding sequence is TGCGCCAGCAGCAATTTCGGGGGGCGTAATTCACCCCTCCACTTT. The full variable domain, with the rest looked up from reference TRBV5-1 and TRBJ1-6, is KAGVTQTPRYLIKTRGQQVTLSCSPISGHRSVSWYQQTPGQGLQFLFEYFSETQRNKGNFPGRFSGRQFSNSRSEMNVSTLELGDSALYLCASSNFGGRNSPLHFGNGTRLTVT.

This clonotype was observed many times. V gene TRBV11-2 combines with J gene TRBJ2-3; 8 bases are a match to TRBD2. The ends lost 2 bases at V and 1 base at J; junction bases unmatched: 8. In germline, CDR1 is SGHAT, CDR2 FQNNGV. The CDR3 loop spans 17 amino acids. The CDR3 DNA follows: TGTGCCAGCAGCTTAATCCCCAGAGCGGGGGGCACAGATACGCAGTATTTT. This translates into CASSLIPRAGGTDTQYF.

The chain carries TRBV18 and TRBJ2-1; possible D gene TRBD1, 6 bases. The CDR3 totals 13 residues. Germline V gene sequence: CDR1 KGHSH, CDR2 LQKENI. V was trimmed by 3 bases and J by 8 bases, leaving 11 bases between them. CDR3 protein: CASSPRQGHEQFF. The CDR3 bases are TGTGCCAGCTCACCGCGGCAGGGGCATGAGCAGTTCTTC. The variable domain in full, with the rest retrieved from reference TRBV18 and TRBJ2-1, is NAGVMQNPRHLVRRRGQEARLRCSPMKGHSHVYWYRQLPEEGLKFMVYLQKENIIDESGMPKERFSAEFPKEGPSILRIQQVVRGDSAAYFCASSPRQGHEQFFGPGTRLTVL.

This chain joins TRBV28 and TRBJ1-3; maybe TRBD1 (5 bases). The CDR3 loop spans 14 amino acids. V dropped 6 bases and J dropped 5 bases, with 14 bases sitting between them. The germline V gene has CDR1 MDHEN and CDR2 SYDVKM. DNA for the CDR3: TGTGCCAGCAGACTTGGCCAGGGCCGAAACACCATATATTTT. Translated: CASRLGQGRNTIYF.

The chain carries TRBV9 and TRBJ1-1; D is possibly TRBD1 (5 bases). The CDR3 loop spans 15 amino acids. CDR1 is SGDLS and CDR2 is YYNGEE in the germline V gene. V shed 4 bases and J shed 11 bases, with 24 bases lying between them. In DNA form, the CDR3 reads TGTGCCAGCAGCCCTAGAGTTGGGCGCCGGGACGAGGCTTTCTTT. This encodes CASSPRVGRRDEAFF.

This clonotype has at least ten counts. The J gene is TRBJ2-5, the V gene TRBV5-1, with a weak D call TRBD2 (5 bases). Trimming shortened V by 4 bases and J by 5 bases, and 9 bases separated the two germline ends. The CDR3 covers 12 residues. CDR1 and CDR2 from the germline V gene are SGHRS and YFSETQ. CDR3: CASSGRVETQYF. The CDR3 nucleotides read TGCGCCAGCAGCGGGCGGGTGGAGACCCAGTACTTC. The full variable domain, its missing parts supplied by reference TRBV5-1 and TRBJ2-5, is KAGVTQTPRYLIKTRGQQVTLSCSPISGHRSVSWYQQTPGQGLQFLFEYFSETQRNKGNFPGRFSGRQFSNSRSEMNVSTLELGDSALYLCASSGRVETQYFGPGTRLLVL.

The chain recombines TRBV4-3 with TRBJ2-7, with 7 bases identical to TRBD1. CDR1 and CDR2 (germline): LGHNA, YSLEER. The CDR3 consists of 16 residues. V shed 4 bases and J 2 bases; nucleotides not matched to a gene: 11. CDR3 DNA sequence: TGCGCCAGCAGCCGAACCTGGGACAGCCAAGCCTACGAGCAGTACTTC. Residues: CASSRTWDSQAYEQYF.

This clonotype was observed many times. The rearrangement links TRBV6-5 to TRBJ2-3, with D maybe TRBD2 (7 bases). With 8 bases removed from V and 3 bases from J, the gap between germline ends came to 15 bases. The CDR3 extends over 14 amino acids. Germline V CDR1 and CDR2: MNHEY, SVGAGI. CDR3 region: CASSPGGRTDTQYF. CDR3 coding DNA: TGTGCCAGCTCTCCCGGGGGGCGGACAGATACGCAGTATTTT.

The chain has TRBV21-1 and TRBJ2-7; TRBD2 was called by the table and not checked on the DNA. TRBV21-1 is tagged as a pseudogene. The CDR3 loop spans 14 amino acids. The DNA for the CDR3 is TGTGCCCCCCCGGGGACTAACAGCTCCTACGAGCAGTACGTC. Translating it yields CAPPGTNSSYEQYV.

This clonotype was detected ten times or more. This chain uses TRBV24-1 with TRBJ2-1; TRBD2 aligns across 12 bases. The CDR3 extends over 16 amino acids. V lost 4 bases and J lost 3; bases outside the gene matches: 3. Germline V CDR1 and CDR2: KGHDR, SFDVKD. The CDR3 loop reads CATSDPTSGGYNEQFF. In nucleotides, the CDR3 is TGTGCCACCAGTGACCCGACTAGCGGGGGCTACAATGAGCAGTTCTTC.